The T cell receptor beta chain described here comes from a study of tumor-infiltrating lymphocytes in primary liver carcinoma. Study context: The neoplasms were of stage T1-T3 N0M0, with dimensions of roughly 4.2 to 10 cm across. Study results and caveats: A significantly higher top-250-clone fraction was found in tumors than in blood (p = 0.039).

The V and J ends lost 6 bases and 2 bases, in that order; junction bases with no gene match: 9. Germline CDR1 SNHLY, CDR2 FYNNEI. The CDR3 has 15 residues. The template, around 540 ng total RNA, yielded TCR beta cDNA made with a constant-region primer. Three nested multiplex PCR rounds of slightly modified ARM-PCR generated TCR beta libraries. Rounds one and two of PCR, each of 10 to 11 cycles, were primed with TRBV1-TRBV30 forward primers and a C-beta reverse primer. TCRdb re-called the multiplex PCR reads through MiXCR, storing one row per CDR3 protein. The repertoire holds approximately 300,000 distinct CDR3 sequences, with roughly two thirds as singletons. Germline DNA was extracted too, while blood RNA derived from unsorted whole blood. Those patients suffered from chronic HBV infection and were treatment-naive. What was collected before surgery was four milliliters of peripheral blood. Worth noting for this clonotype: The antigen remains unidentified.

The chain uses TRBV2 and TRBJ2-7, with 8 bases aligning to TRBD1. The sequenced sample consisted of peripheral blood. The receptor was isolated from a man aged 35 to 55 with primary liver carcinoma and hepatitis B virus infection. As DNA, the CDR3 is TGTGCCAGCAGCGCCGGACAGGGACGGGCCTACGAGCAGTACTTC. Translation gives CASSAGQGRAYEQYF.